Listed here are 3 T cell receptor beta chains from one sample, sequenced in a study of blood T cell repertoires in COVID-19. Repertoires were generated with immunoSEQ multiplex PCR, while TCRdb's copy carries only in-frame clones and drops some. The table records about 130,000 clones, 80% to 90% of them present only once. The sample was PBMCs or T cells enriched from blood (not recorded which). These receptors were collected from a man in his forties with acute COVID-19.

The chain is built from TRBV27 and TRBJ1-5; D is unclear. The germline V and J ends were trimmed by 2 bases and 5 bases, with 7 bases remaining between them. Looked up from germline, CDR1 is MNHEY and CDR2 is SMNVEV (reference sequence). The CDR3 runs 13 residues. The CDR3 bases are TGTGCCAGCAGTTTAGAAGGAGATCAGCCCCAGCATTTT. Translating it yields CASSLEGDQPQHF.

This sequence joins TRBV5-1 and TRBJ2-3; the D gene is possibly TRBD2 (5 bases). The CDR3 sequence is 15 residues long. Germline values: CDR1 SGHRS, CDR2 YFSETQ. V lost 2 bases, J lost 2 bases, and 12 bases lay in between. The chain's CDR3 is CASSLEGSFTDTQYF. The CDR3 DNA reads TGCGCCAGCAGCTTAGAGGGTAGCTTCACAGATACGCAGTATTTT.

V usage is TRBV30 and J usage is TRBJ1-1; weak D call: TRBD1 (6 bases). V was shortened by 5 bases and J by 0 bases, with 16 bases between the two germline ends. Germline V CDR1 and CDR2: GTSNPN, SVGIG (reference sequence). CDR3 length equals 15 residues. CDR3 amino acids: CAWWGGALVNTEAFF. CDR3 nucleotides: TGTGCCTGGTGGGGGGGGGCTCTGGTGAACACTGAAGCTTTCTTT.